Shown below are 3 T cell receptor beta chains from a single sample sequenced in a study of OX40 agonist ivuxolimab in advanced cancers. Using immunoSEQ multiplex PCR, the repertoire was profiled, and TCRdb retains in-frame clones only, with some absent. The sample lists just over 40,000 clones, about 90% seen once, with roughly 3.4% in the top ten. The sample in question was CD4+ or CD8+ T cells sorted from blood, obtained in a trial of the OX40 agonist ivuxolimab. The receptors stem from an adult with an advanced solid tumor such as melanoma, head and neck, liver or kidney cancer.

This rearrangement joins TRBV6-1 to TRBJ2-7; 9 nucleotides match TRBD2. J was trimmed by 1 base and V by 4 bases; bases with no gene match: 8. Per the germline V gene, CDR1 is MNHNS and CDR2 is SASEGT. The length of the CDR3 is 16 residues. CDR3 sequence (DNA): TGTGCCAGCAGTGGGTCTGGACTAGCGAGATCCTACGAGCAGTACTTC. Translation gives CASSGSGLARSYEQYF.

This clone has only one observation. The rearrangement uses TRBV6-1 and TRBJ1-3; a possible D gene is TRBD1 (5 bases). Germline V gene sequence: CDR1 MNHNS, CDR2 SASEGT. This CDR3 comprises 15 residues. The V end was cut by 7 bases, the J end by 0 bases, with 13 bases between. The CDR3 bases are TGTGCCAGCATGAGGGGTCCTAGCTCTGGAAACACCATATATTTT. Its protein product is CASMRGPSSGNTIYF.

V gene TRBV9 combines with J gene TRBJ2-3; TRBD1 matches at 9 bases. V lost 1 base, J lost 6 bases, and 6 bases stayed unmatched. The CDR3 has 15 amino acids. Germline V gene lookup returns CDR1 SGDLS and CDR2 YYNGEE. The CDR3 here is CASSVLQGAVDTQYF. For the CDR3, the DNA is TGTGCCAGCAGCGTACTACAGGGGGCAGTGGATACGCAGTATTTT.